This is a list of T cell receptor beta chains from one sample in a study of T cells in Graves' hyperthyroidism and ophthalmopathy. TCRdb recomputed calls from the multiplex PCR reads with MiXCR, one row per CDR3 protein. The data hold more than 550,000 distinct CDR3 sequences, with around a sixth observed a single time. Material: blood. The receptors were gathered from a woman aged 45-59 years with Graves' hyperthyroidism that later progressed to Graves' ophthalmopathy. Both conserved end residues are part of each CDR3. Each record gives: CDR3 length, V gene, CDR3 protein.

length: 14; V: TRBV5-1; CDR3: CASSGVGAGQPQHF
length: 16; V: TRBV15; CDR3: CATSTRTSGGPDTQYF
length: 15; V: TRBV20-1; CDR3: CSASSTRREDQPQHF
length: 16; V: TRBV5-1; CDR3: CASSRGTASSTDTQYF
length: 16; V: TRBV3-1; CDR3: CASSQADRKRTDTQYF
length: 16; V: TRBV5-6; CDR3: CASSFAGGASNQPQHF
length: 15; V: TRBV10-2; CDR3: CASSGDRGFDEKLFF
length: 16; V: TRBV18; CDR3: CASSPVSNAMNTEAFF
length: 19; V: TRBV25-1; CDR3: CASSEYKWIGQGWVDTQYF
length: 15; V: TRBV18; CDR3: CASSPGGGSNEKLFF
length: 17; V: TRBV4-1; CDR3: CASSQELSRGRTDTQYF
length: 14; V: TRBV11-1; CDR3: CASSLKLGGTEAFF
length: 12; V: TRBV13; CDR3: CASSSRSYEQYF
length: 14; V: TRBV5-1; CDR3: CASSWQDNNSPLHF
length: 18; V: TRBV7-9; CDR3: CASSLVRGDLNSNQPQHF
length: 11; V: TRBV10-3; CDR3: CAISFHNEQFF
length: 12; V: TRBV12-3/TRBV12-4; CDR3: CASSPPYRGYTF
length: 13; V: TRBV15; CDR3: CATSRERSDTQYF
length: 15; V: TRBV18; CDR3: CASSAPDGLNEKLFF
length: 14; V: TRBV18; CDR3: CASSRQGSPYEQYF
length: 17; V: TRBV6-5; CDR3: CASSSFRDRGAHQPQHF
length: 17; V: TRBV7-2; CDR3: CASSRTRASGLSYEQYF
length: 16; V: TRBV5-4; CDR3: CASSLGKQFYNSPLHF
length: 12; V: TRBV20-1; CDR3: CSAQNRSYEQYF
length: 16; V: TRBV7-3; CDR3: CASSLAPGTNTGELFF
length: 16; V: TRBV5-1; CDR3: CASSWTGHERNSPLHF
length: 12; V: TRBV12-3/TRBV12-4; CDR3: CAGGGSNQPQHF
length: 20; V: TRBV9; CDR3: CASSVGRGQGDHRFNTEAFF
length: 13; V: TRBV28; CDR3: CASRTGGANEQFF
length: 16; V: TRBV5-1; CDR3: CASSLGLGSSSYEQYF
length: 14; V: TRBV7-9; CDR3: CASTPGAANEKLFF
length: 13; V: TRBV6-5; CDR3: CASSYGTVHTIYF
length: 14; V: TRBV11-3; CDR3: CASSSNRGSGELFF
length: 15; V: TRBV5-1; CDR3: CASSFRTDSTDTQYF
length: 15; V: TRBV12-3/TRBV12-4; CDR3: CASSLPSGQIDEQYF
length: 14; V: TRBV15; CDR3: CATSRYRSQETQYF